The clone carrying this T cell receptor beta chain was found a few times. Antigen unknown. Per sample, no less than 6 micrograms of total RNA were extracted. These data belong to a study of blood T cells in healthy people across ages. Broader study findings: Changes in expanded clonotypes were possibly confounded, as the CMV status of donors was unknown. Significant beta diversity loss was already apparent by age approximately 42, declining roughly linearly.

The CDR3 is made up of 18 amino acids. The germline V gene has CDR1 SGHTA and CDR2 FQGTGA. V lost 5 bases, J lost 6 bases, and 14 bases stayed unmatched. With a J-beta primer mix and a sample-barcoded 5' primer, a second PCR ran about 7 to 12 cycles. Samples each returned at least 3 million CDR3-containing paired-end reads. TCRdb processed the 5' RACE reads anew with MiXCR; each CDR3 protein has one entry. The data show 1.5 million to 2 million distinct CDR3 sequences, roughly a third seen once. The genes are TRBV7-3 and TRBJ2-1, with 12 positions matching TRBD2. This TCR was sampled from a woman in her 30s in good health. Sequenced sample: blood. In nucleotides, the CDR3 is TGTGCCAGCAGCCCCGTAGGGGTGACTAGCGGGGGAAGCAATGAGCAGTTCTTC. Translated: CASSPVGVTSGGSNEQFF.